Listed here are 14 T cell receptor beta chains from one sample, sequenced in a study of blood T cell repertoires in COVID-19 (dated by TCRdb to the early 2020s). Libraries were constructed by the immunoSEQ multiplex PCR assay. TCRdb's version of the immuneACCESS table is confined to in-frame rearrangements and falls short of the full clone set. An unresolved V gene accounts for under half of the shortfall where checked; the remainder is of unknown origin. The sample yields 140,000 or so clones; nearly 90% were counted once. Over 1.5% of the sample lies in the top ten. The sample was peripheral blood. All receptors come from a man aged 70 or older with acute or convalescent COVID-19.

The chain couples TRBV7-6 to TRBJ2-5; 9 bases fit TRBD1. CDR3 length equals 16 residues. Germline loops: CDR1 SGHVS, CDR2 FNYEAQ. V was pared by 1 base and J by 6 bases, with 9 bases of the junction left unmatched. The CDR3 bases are TGTGCCAGCAGCTTAGGGACAGGGGAGGAAAGGAAGACCCAGTACTTC. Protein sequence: CASSLGTGEERKTQYF.

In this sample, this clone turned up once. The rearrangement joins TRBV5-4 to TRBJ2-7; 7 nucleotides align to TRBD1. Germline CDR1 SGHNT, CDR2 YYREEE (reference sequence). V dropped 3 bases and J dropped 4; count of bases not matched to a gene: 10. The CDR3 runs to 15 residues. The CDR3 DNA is TGTGCCAGCAGCTCGAAGGGACAGACTATATACGAGCAGTACTTC. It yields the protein CASSSKGQTIYEQYF.

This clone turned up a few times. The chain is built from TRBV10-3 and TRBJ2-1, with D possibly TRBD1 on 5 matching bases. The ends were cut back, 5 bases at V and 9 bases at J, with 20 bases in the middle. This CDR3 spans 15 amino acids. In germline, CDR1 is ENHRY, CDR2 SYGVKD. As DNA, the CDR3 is TGTGCCATCAGTTCTGGGGCCCCAGGTCGAGGTGAGCAGTTCTTC. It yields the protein CAISSGAPGRGEQFF.

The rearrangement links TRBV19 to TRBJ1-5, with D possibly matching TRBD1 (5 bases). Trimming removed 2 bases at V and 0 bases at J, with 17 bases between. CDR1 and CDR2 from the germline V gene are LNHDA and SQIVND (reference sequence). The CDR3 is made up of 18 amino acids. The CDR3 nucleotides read TGTGCCAGTAGTATAAAGTTATCGGGACTTTATAGCAATCAGCCCCAGCATTTT. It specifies CASSIKLSGLYSNQPQHF. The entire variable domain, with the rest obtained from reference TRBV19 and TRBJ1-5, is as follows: DGGITQSPKYLFRKEGQNVTLSCEQNLNHDAMYWYRQDPGQGLRLIYYSQIVNDFQKGDIAEGYSVSREKKESFPLTVTSAQKNPTAFYLCASSIKLSGLYSNQPQHFGDGTRLSIL.

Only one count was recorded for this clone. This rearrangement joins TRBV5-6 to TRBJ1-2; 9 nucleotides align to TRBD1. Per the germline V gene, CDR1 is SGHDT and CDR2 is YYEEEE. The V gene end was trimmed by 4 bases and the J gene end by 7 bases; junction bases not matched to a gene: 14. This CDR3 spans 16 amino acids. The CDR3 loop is CASSLPGQGLVSGYTF. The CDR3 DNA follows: TGTGCCAGCAGCCTACCGGGACAGGGACTCGTAAGTGGCTACACCTTC.

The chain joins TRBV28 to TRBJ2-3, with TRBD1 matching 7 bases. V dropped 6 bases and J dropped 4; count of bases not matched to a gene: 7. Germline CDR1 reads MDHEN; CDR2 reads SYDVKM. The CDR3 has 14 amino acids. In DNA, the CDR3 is TGTGCCAGCAGCTCCACAGGGGCCGCAGATACGCAGTATTTT. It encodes CASSSTGAADTQYF. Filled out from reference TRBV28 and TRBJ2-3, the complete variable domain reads DVKVTQSSRYLVKRTGEKVFLECVQDMDHENMFWYRQDPGLGLRLIYFSYDVKMKEKGDIPEGYSVSREKKERFSLILESASTNQTSMYLCASSSTGAADTQYFGPGTRLTVL.

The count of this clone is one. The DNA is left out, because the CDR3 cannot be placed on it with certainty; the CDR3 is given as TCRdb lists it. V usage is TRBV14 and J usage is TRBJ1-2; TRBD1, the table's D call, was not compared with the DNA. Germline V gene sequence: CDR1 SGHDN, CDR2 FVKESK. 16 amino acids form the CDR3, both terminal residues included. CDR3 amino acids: CASSQEAGAFGNGYTF.

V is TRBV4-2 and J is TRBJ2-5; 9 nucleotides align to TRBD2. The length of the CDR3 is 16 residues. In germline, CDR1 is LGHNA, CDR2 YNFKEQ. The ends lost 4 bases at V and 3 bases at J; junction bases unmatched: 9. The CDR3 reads CASSPIGAGGEETQYF. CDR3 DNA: TGTGCCAGCAGCCCGATCGGGGCGGGGGGGGAAGAGACCCAGTACTTC.

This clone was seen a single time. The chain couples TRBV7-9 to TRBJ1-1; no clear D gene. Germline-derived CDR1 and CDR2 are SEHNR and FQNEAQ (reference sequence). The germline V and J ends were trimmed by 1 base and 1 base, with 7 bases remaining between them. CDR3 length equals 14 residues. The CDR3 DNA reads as TGTGCCAGCAGCTTAGGGCCTGAGAACACTGAAGCTTTCTTT. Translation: CASSLGPENTEAFF. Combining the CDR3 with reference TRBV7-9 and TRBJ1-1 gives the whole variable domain DTGVSQNPRHKITKRGQNVTFRCDPISEHNRLYWYRQTLGQGPEFLTYFQNEAQLEKSRLLSDRFSAERPKGSFSTLEIQRTEQGDSAMYLCASSLGPENTEAFFGQGTRLTVV.

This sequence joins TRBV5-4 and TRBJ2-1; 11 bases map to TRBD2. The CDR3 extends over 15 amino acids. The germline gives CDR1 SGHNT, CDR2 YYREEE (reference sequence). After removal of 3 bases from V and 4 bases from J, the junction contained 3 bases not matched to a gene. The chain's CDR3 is CASSYTSGGYNEQFF. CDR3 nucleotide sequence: TGTGCCAGCAGCTATACTAGCGGGGGATACAATGAGCAGTTCTTC.

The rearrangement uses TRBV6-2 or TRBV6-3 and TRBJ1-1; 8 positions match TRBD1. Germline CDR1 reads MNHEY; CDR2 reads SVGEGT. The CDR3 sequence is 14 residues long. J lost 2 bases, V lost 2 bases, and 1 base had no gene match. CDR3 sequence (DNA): TGTGCCAGCAGTTACCCAGGGGGCAACACTGAAGCTTTCTTT. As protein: CASSYPGGNTEAFF.

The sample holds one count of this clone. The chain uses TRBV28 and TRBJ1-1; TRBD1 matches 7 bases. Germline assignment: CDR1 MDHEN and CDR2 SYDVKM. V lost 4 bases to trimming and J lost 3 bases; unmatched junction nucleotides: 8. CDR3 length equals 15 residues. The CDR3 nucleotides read TGTGCCAGCAGTTCAGGGGGAATTCTCTACACTGAAGCTTTCTTT. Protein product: CASSSGGILYTEAFF. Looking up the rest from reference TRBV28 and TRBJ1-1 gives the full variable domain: DVKVTQSSRYLVKRTGEKVFLECVQDMDHENMFWYRQDPGLGLRLIYFSYDVKMKEKGDIPEGYSVSREKKERFSLILESASTNQTSMYLCASSSGGILYTEAFFGQGTRLTVV.

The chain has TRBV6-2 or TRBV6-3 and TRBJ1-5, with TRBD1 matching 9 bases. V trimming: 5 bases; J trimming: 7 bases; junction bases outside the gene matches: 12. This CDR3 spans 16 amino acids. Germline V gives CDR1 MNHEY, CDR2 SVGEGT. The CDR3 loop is CASSTPKDRGRQPQHF. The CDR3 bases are TGTGCCAGCAGTACACCTAAGGACAGGGGTCGCCAGCCCCAGCATTTT.

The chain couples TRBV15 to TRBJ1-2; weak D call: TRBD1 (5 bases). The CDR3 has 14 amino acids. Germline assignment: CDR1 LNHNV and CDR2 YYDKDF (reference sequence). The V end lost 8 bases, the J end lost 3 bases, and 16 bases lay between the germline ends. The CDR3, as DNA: TGTGCCACCCACTCAGGGTTGTCGTACTATGGCTACACCTTC. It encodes CATHSGLSYYGYTF.